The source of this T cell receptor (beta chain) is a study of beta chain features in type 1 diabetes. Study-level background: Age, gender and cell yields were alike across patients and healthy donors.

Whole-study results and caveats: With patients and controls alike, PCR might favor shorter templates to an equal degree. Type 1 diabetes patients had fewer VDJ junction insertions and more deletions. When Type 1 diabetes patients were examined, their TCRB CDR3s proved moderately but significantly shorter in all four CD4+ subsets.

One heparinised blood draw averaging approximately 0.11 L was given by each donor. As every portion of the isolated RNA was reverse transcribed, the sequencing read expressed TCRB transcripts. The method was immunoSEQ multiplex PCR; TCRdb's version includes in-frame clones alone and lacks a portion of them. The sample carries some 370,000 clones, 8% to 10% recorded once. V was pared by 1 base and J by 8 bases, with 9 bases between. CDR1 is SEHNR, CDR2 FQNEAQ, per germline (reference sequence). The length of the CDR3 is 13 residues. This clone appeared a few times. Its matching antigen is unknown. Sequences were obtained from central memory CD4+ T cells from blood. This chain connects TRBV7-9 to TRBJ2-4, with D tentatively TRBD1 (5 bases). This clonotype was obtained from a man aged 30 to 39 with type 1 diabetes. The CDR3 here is CASSLDQGDIQYF. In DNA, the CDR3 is TGTGCCAGCAGCTTAGATCAGGGTGACATTCAGTACTTC.